Listed here are 5 T cell receptor beta chains from one sample, sequenced in a study of blood T cell repertoires in COVID-19. Here immunoSEQ multiplex PCR was the method, and the copy in TCRdb shows in-frame clones only, minus some. Of about 100,000 clones detected, less than 90% appear once; the ten largest clones hold approximately 4%. The material sequenced was peripheral blood. The receptors here all came from a human donor in a cohort sampled during active COVID-19.

V is TRBV5-6 and J is TRBJ1-6, with 10 bases aligning to TRBD1. The CDR3 spans 18 residues. With V trimmed by 3 bases and J by 8 bases, 14 bases remained unmatched. Germline CDR1 is SGHDT and CDR2 is YYEEEE. CDR3 coding DNA: TGTGCCAGCAGCTCGGGACAGGGGACCCTTATAGGGGATTCACCCCTCCACTTT. Amino acid sequence: CASSSGQGTLIGDSPLHF. Variable domain in full (rest from reference TRBV5-6 and TRBJ1-6): DAGVTQSPTHLIKTRGQQVTLRCSPKSGHDTVSWYQQALGQGPQFIFQYYEEEERQRGNFPDRFSGHQFPNYSSELNVNALLLGDSALYLCASSSGQGTLIGDSPLHFGNGTRLTVT.

This clone has only a few counts. The chain employs TRBV2 and TRBJ2-3, with 7 bases aligning to TRBD2. CDR3 length equals 13 residues. Germline trimming cut 2 bases from V and 6 bases from J; bases unmatched to any gene: 2. Germline loops: CDR1 SNHLY, CDR2 FYNNEI. The DNA for the CDR3 is TGTGCCAGCAGTGAACAGACTAGCGATACGCAGTATTTT. It codes for CASSEQTSDTQYF.

The V gene is TRBV18, the J gene TRBJ2-1; 9 positions match TRBD2. The V gene's germline CDR1 is KGHSH and CDR2 LQKENI. V was clipped by 1 base and J by 7 bases; unmatched bases: 2. The CDR3 contains 14 residues. CDR3 sequence reads: CASSPLAGDNEQFF. The CDR3 DNA sequence: TGTGCCAGCTCACCACTAGCGGGAGATAATGAGCAGTTCTTC.

This chain joins TRBV2 and TRBJ2-3, with TRBD2 matching 7 bases. Germline CDR1 reads SNHLY; CDR2 reads FYNNEI. Unmatched junction bases numbered 4, after V lost 4 bases and J lost 0 bases. CDR3 length equals 15 residues. CDR3 nucleotide sequence: TGTGCCAGCAGTGTTGGGACTACTAGCACAGATACGCAGTATTTT. Encoded protein: CASSVGTTSTDTQYF.

The chain links TRBV5-1 to TRBJ2-1; 12 bases fit TRBD2. The CDR3 covers 17 residues. Germline CDR1 and CDR2: SGHRS and YFSETQ. Unmatched junction bases numbered 9, after V lost 4 bases and J lost 4 bases. CDR3 amino acids: CASSHLAGGNAYNEQFF. CDR3 nucleotide sequence: TGCGCCAGCAGCCACCTAGCGGGAGGGAATGCTTACAATGAGCAGTTCTTC.